A selection of T cell receptor beta chains follows, all from one sample in a study of beta chain features in type 1 diabetes. Repertoires were generated with immunoSEQ multiplex PCR, while TCRdb's copy carries only in-frame clones and drops some. The table lists 330,000 or so clones, about 18% of them singletons. The source material was naive CD4+ T cells from blood. These receptors were obtained from a woman younger than 30 in good health. Both conserved end residues are part of each CDR3. The order of the fields is clone size, CDR3 length, V gene, J gene, D gene, CDR3 protein, CDR3 DNA. D genes are given only for firm matches. The size entry is marked missing in some rows and otherwise reads once, few, many or a size class.

abundance: NA; len: 14; v_gene: TRBV2; j_gene: TRBJ2-3; d_gene: NA; CDR3aa: CASSLAVDLDTQYF; CDR3nt: TGTGCCAGCAGCCTCGCCGTGGACTTAGATACGCAGTATTTT
abundance: NA; len: 15; v_gene: TRBV11-3; j_gene: TRBJ2-2; d_gene: NA; CDR3aa: CASSPRTSPTGELFF; CDR3nt: TGTGCCAGCAGCCCCCGGACATCTCCTACCGGGGAGCTGTTTTTT
abundance: NA; len: 14; v_gene: TRBV29-1; j_gene: TRBJ1-5; d_gene: NA; CDR3aa: CSVEEARGSGPQHF; CDR3nt: TGCAGCGTTGAAGAGGCCAGGGGCAGTGGGCCCCAGCATTTT
abundance: NA; len: 15; v_gene: TRBV29-1; j_gene: TRBJ2-1; d_gene: TRBD1; CDR3aa: CSVEQTGDSYNEQFF; CDR3nt: TGCAGCGTCGAACAAACAGGGGACTCCTACAATGAGCAGTTCTTC
abundance: once; len: 14; v_gene: TRBV29-1; j_gene: TRBJ2-3; d_gene: NA; CDR3aa: CSARQGMVTDTQYF; CDR3nt: TGCAGCGCCCGGCAGGGTATGGTCACAGATACGCAGTATTTT
abundance: NA; len: 11; v_gene: TRBV20-1; j_gene: TRBJ1-1; d_gene: NA; CDR3aa: CSARDREEAFF; CDR3nt: TGCAGTGCTAGAGATCGGGAGGAAGCTTTCTTT
abundance: NA; len: 15; v_gene: TRBV19; j_gene: TRBJ1-2; d_gene: TRBD1; CDR3aa: CASNQAGQGGYGYTF; CDR3nt: TGTGCCAGTAATCAGGCAGGACAGGGAGGCTATGGCTACACCTTC
abundance: NA; len: 12; v_gene: TRBV29-1; j_gene: TRBJ2-7; d_gene: NA; CDR3aa: CSVFGQGNEQYF; CDR3nt: TGCAGCGTTTTCGGGCAGGGAAACGAGCAGTACTTC
abundance: NA; len: 14; v_gene: TRBV19; j_gene: TRBJ1-1; d_gene: NA; CDR3aa: CASTSGGMNTEAFF; CDR3nt: TGTGCCAGTACCTCAGGAGGTATGAACACTGAAGCTTTCTTT
abundance: NA; len: 16; v_gene: TRBV5-1; j_gene: TRBJ2-2; d_gene: TRBD2; CDR3aa: CASNPLAGGPAGELFF; CDR3nt: TGCGCCAGCAACCCTCTAGCGGGAGGGCCAGCCGGGGAGCTGTTTTTT
abundance: few; len: 13; v_gene: TRBV10-3; j_gene: TRBJ1-6; d_gene: NA; CDR3aa: CAISDGGGSPLHF; CDR3nt: TGTGCCATCAGTGACGGGGGGGGTTCACCCCTCCACTTT
abundance: NA; len: 16; v_gene: TRBV7-6; j_gene: TRBJ2-1; d_gene: NA; CDR3aa: CASSPLGRGTRNEQFF; CDR3nt: TGTGCCAGCAGCCCTCTGGGGCGGGGAACCCGCAATGAGCAGTTCTTC
abundance: NA; len: 15; v_gene: TRBV30; j_gene: TRBJ1-2; d_gene: TRBD1; CDR3aa: CAWSRWRGQNYGYTF; CDR3nt: TGTGCCTGGAGTAGGTGGAGGGGGCAGAACTATGGCTACACCTTC
abundance: NA; len: 14; v_gene: TRBV5-6; j_gene: TRBJ2-7; d_gene: NA; CDR3aa: CASRVKGGSYEQYF; CDR3nt: TGTGCCAGCAGGGTAAAAGGAGGCAGCTACGAGCAGTACTTC
abundance: NA; len: 15; v_gene: TRBV9; j_gene: TRBJ2-7; d_gene: TRBD2; CDR3aa: CASSVVSSGRGEQYF; CDR3nt: TGTGCCAGCAGCGTAGTGAGTAGCGGGAGGGGAGAGCAGTACTTC
abundance: NA; len: 15; v_gene: TRBV7-2; j_gene: TRBJ2-1; d_gene: TRBD2; CDR3aa: CASSFNSGGRYEQFF; CDR3nt: TGTGCCAGCAGCTTTAACAGCGGGGGCCGGTATGAGCAGTTCTTC
abundance: few; len: 14; v_gene: TRBV7-2; j_gene: TRBJ2-7; d_gene: NA; CDR3aa: CASSLSFLGGEQYF; CDR3nt: TGTGCCAGCAGCCTTTCCTTCCTCGGGGGCGAGCAGTACTTC
abundance: few; len: 13; v_gene: TRBV6-6; j_gene: TRBJ2-5; d_gene: TRBD1; CDR3aa: CASSSETGETQYF; CDR3nt: TGTGCCTCTTCCTCGGAGACAGGGGAGACCCAGTACTTC
abundance: NA; len: 14; v_gene: TRBV29-1; j_gene: TRBJ2-3; d_gene: TRBD1; CDR3aa: CSVVRQGQADTQYF; CDR3nt: TGCAGCGTTGTTCGACAGGGGCAAGCAGATACGCAGTATTTT
abundance: few; len: 16; v_gene: TRBV9; j_gene: TRBJ2-6; d_gene: NA; CDR3aa: CASSFSGSSGANVLTF; CDR3nt: TGTGCCAGCAGCTTTTCGGGTAGCTCTGGGGCCAACGTCCTGACTTTC
abundance: NA; len: 14; v_gene: TRBV27; j_gene: TRBJ2-7; d_gene: TRBD1; CDR3aa: CASSQMGQSYEQYF; CDR3nt: TGTGCCAGCAGTCAGATGGGACAGTCCTACGAGCAGTACTTC
abundance: few; len: 12; v_gene: TRBV28; j_gene: TRBJ1-6; d_gene: NA; CDR3aa: CASSLQGTPLHF; CDR3nt: TGTGCCAGCAGTTTGCAGGGAACACCCCTCCACTTT
abundance: NA; len: 14; v_gene: TRBV4-1; j_gene: TRBJ2-4; d_gene: TRBD1; CDR3aa: CASSSPGQGNIQYF; CDR3nt: TGCGCCAGCAGTTCCCCGGGACAGGGCAACATTCAGTACTTC
abundance: NA; len: 15; v_gene: TRBV5-1; j_gene: TRBJ2-7; d_gene: NA; CDR3aa: CASSPQRSLGWEQYF; CDR3nt: TGCGCCAGCAGCCCCCAGAGGTCCCTAGGTTGGGAGCAGTACTTC
abundance: NA; len: 15; v_gene: TRBV5-1; j_gene: TRBJ2-1; d_gene: TRBD2; CDR3aa: CASSSRGSGRNEQFF; CDR3nt: TGCGCCAGCAGCTCCCGAGGGAGCGGGAGGAATGAGCAGTTCTTC
abundance: NA; len: 15; v_gene: TRBV25-1; j_gene: TRBJ2-7; d_gene: TRBD1; CDR3aa: CASSGDGTGDREQYF; CDR3nt: TGTGCCAGCAGTGGGGACGGGACAGGGGATCGGGAGCAGTACTTC
abundance: NA; len: 16; v_gene: TRBV18; j_gene: TRBJ2-3; d_gene: TRBD1; CDR3aa: CASSPNPGQITDTQYF; CDR3nt: TGTGCCAGCTCACCAAATCCGGGACAGATCACAGATACGCAGTATTTT
abundance: few; len: 15; v_gene: TRBV7-9; j_gene: TRBJ2-4; d_gene: NA; CDR3aa: CASSHRGLDKNIQYF; CDR3nt: TGTGCCAGCAGCCACAGGGGACTGGACAAAAACATTCAGTACTTC
abundance: few; len: 15; v_gene: TRBV9; j_gene: TRBJ2-7; d_gene: NA; CDR3aa: CASSLQGADLQEQYF; CDR3nt: TGTGCCAGCAGCTTACAGGGTGCGGACCTTCAGGAGCAGTACTTC
abundance: NA; len: 14; v_gene: TRBV7-9; j_gene: TRBJ1-5; d_gene: NA; CDR3aa: CASSPWTEGQPQHF; CDR3nt: TGTGCCAGCAGCCCCTGGACGGAGGGCCAGCCCCAGCATTTT
abundance: NA; len: 13; v_gene: TRBV14; j_gene: TRBJ2-5; d_gene: NA; CDR3aa: CASSPGSSQTQYF; CDR3nt: TGTGCCAGCAGCCCAGGATCAAGCCAGACCCAGTACTTC
abundance: few; len: 16; v_gene: TRBV14; j_gene: TRBJ1-6; d_gene: TRBD1; CDR3aa: CASSQGTGGGNSPLHF; CDR3nt: TGTGCCAGCAGCCAAGGAACAGGGGGAGGGAATTCACCCCTCCACTTT
abundance: few; len: 13; v_gene: TRBV2; j_gene: TRBJ1-1; d_gene: NA; CDR3aa: CASGVGGNTEAFF; CDR3nt: TGTGCCAGCGGGGTAGGGGGGAACACTGAAGCTTTCTTT
abundance: NA; len: 17; v_gene: TRBV7-2; j_gene: TRBJ2-3; d_gene: NA; CDR3aa: CASSTDNSGLRTDTQYF; CDR3nt: TGTGCCAGCAGCACAGACAATTCGGGACTCCGCACAGATACGCAGTATTTT
abundance: NA; len: 14; v_gene: TRBV11-2; j_gene: TRBJ2-7; d_gene: NA; CDR3aa: CASSWRVSSYEQYF; CDR3nt: TGTGCCAGCAGCTGGCGGGTGAGCTCCTACGAGCAGTACTTC
abundance: NA; len: 15; v_gene: TRBV7-3; j_gene: TRBJ2-5; d_gene: TRBD2; CDR3aa: CASRSSGGEVETQYF; CDR3nt: TGTGCCAGCAGATCTAGCGGGGGAGAGGTAGAGACCCAGTACTTC
abundance: NA; len: 16; v_gene: TRBV7-9; j_gene: TRBJ2-3; d_gene: TRBD2; CDR3aa: CASSIAGGPVTDTQYF; CDR3nt: TGTGCCAGCAGTATAGCGGGAGGGCCGGTGACAGATACGCAGTATTTT
abundance: NA; len: 11; v_gene: TRBV11-2; j_gene: TRBJ1-2; d_gene: TRBD1; CDR3aa: CASRGMGQNAF; CDR3nt: TGTGCCAGCAGAGGTATGGGACAGAACGCCTTC
abundance: NA; len: 17; v_gene: TRBV7-2; j_gene: TRBJ2-3; d_gene: TRBD2; CDR3aa: CASSILGLAGGTDTQYF; CDR3nt: TGTGCCAGCAGCATCCTGGGACTAGCGGGGGGCACAGATACGCAGTATTTT
abundance: few; len: 13; v_gene: TRBV18; j_gene: TRBJ2-7; d_gene: TRBD1; CDR3aa: CASSPGQDTEQYF; CDR3nt: TGTGCCAGCTCACCGGGACAGGATACCGAGCAGTACTTC
abundance: few; len: 14; v_gene: TRBV30; j_gene: TRBJ2-3; d_gene: TRBD2; CDR3aa: CAWSRVAGGIVQYF; CDR3nt: TGTGCCTGGAGTCGGGTAGCGGGAGGTATTGTGCAGTATTTT
abundance: NA; len: 18; v_gene: TRBV4-1; j_gene: TRBJ2-3; d_gene: TRBD2; CDR3aa: CASSKAGSGASGTDTQYF; CDR3nt: TGCGCCAGCAGCAAAGCCGGTAGCGGGGCTTCAGGGACAGATACGCAGTATTTT
abundance: NA; len: 18; v_gene: TRBV18; j_gene: TRBJ2-6; d_gene: NA; CDR3aa: CASSPRFYEVVGANVLTF; CDR3nt: TGTGCCAGCTCACCACGGTTCTACGAGGTAGTCGGGGCCAACGTCCTGACTTTC
abundance: NA; len: 15; v_gene: TRBV11-2; j_gene: TRBJ2-1; d_gene: TRBD2; CDR3aa: CASNHLLAGPNEQFF; CDR3nt: TGTGCCAGCAACCATTTACTAGCGGGGCCCAATGAGCAGTTCTTC
abundance: NA; len: 12; v_gene: TRBV25-1; j_gene: TRBJ2-7; d_gene: NA; CDR3aa: CASSDPLYEQYF; CDR3nt: TGTGCCAGCAGTGACCCCCTCTACGAGCAGTACTTC
abundance: NA; len: 14; v_gene: TRBV5-1; j_gene: TRBJ1-1; d_gene: NA; CDR3aa: CASSPDSMNTEAFF; CDR3nt: TGCGCCAGCAGCCCCGACAGTATGAACACTGAAGCTTTCTTT
abundance: NA; len: 14; v_gene: TRBV10-3; j_gene: TRBJ2-3; d_gene: TRBD2; CDR3aa: CAISGREGTDTQYF; CDR3nt: TGTGCCATCAGTGGCAGGGAGGGAACAGATACGCAGTATTTT
abundance: few; len: 14; v_gene: TRBV10-3; j_gene: TRBJ2-5; d_gene: NA; CDR3aa: CAISESRGRETQYF; CDR3nt: TGTGCCATCAGTGAGTCGAGAGGGCGCGAGACCCAGTACTTC
abundance: few; len: 14; v_gene: TRBV7-2; j_gene: TRBJ2-5; d_gene: TRBD2; CDR3aa: CASSLGTSSETQYF; CDR3nt: TGTGCCAGCAGCCTAGGGACTAGCAGTGAGACCCAGTACTTC
abundance: few; len: 15; v_gene: TRBV4-1; j_gene: TRBJ2-1; d_gene: TRBD2; CDR3aa: CASSQLAGGLNEQFF; CDR3nt: TGCGCCAGCAGCCAACTAGCGGGGGGGCTTAATGAGCAGTTCTTC
abundance: few; len: 14; v_gene: TRBV5-1; j_gene: TRBJ2-3; d_gene: TRBD2; CDR3aa: CASSLRGDSDTQYF; CDR3nt: TGCGCCAGCAGCTTGCGGGGGGACTCAGATACGCAGTATTTT
abundance: few; len: 15; v_gene: TRBV29-1; j_gene: TRBJ2-6; d_gene: NA; CDR3aa: CSVERGGSGANVLTF; CDR3nt: TGCAGCGTTGAACGGGGTGGGTCTGGGGCCAACGTCCTGACTTTC
abundance: NA; len: 13; v_gene: TRBV9; j_gene: TRBJ1-2; d_gene: NA; CDR3aa: CASSVEAGLGYTF; CDR3nt: TGTGCCAGCAGCGTAGAGGCAGGGCTTGGCTACACCTTC
abundance: once; len: 14; v_gene: TRBV2; j_gene: TRBJ1-1; d_gene: NA; CDR3aa: CASRIQGGNTEAFF; CDR3nt: TGTGCCAGCAGGATACAGGGCGGAAACACTGAAGCTTTCTTT
abundance: few; len: 13; v_gene: TRBV7-2; j_gene: TRBJ2-5; d_gene: NA; CDR3aa: CASSLEVQGTQYF; CDR3nt: TGTGCCAGCAGCTTAGAGGTACAGGGGACCCAGTACTTC